Below are 2 T cell receptor beta chains sequenced from a single sample in a study of technical replicates of blood from several donors. Profiled with immunoSEQ multiplex PCR; TCRdb holds only in-frame clones, not every one. The sample has approximately 92,000 clones, 95% seen once. The sample was T cells isolated from PBMCs. These receptors all come from a human donor in good health.

The chain combines TRBV25-1 with TRBJ2-1, with 10 bases matching TRBD2. Germline V lookup: CDR1 MGHDK, CDR2 SYGVNS. The CDR3 consists of 17 residues. The V and J ends lost 5 bases and 4 bases, in that order; junction bases with no gene match: 11. This chain's CDR3 is CASSPPSGTSAYNEQFF. The CDR3 DNA is TGTGCCAGCAGTCCCCCCTCCGGGACTAGCGCGTACAATGAGCAGTTCTTC.

The V and J genes are TRBV10-1 and TRBJ1-2; weak D call: TRBD1 (6 bases). Trimming took 8 bases from V and 8 from J, leaving 9 bases between them. The CDR3 covers 10 residues. Germline V gene data show CDR1 as WNHNN and CDR2 as SYGVQD (reference sequence). CDR3 region: CASSGDGYTF. For the CDR3, the DNA is TGCGCCAGCTCAGGGGACGGCTACACCTTC.